Each of the 26 T cell receptor beta chains below was sequenced from the same sample in a study of T cells after yellow fever vaccination. Each CDR3 protein gets one entry after TCRdb re-called the 5' RACE reads with MiXCR. This table holds 350,000 or so distinct CDR3 sequences, roughly 8.4% found once. The sample here was PBMCs, taken around 45 days after the first yellow fever vaccination. All receptors come from a man aged 18-30 years who received the YFV17D yellow fever vaccine.

The V call is TRBV12-3 or TRBV12-4, the J call TRBJ2-7, with D tentatively TRBD1 (5 bases). This CDR3 has 15 residues. The V end was cut by 5 bases, the J end by 2 bases, with 16 bases between. DNA for the CDR3: TGTGCCAGCAGTGGCCTGGGGCGTAACACCTACGAGCAGTACTTC. Residues: CASSGLGRNTYEQYF.

This clonotype was counted only a few times. The gene calls are TRBV5-5 and TRBJ2-7, with unresolved D. The CDR3 sequence is 15 residues long. The germline V and J ends were trimmed by 1 base and 7 bases, with 18 bases remaining between them. Germline loops: CDR1 SGHKS, CDR2 YYEKEE (reference sequence). The CDR3 loop is CASSLILTQYGEQYF. The CDR3 DNA reads TGTGCCAGCAGCTTGATCCTTACACAATACGGGGAGCAGTACTTC. The variable domain in full, completed from reference TRBV5-5 and TRBJ2-7, reads DAGVTQSPTHLIKTRGQQVTLRCSPISGHKSVSWYQQVLGQGPQFIFQYYEKEERGRGNFPDRFSARQFPNYSSELNVNALLLGDSALYLCASSLILTQYGEQYFGPGTRLTVT.

The chain links TRBV5-1 to TRBJ1-4; tentative D call: TRBD1 (5 bases). Trimming cost V 5 bases and J 2 bases, with 13 bases left between them. This CDR3 is 15 amino acids long. Germline V gene data show CDR1 as SGHRS and CDR2 as YFSETQ. The CDR3 protein is CASRRDLTTNEKLFF. CDR3 coding DNA: TGCGCCAGCAGACGGGACCTGACGACTAATGAAAAACTGTTTTTT. The whole variable domain, remainder taken from reference TRBV5-1 and TRBJ1-4, is KAGVTQTPRYLIKTRGQQVTLSCSPISGHRSVSWYQQTPGQGLQFLFEYFSETQRNKGNFPGRFSGRQFSNSRSEMNVSTLELGDSALYLCASRRDLTTNEKLFFGSGTQLSVL.

This clonotype was observed many times. The V gene is TRBV5-1, the J gene TRBJ2-2; D may be TRBD1 (5 bases). Trimming pared 5 bases from V and 1 base from J, leaving 12 bases between. Germline V gene data show CDR1 as SGHRS and CDR2 as YFSETQ. The CDR3 length is 15 residues. DNA for the CDR3: TGCGCCAGCAGTTCGAACAGGAGGAACACCGGGGAGCTGTTTTTT. It translates to CASSSNRRNTGELFF.

There are a few counts of this clonotype. The J gene is TRBJ2-5, the V gene TRBV13, with D unresolved. Germline values: CDR1 PRHDT, CDR2 FYEKMQ (reference sequence). The CDR3 is 13 amino acids. Trimming shortened V by 5 bases and J by 1 base, and 8 bases separated the two germline ends. CDR3 coding DNA: TGTGCCAGCAGCATTAGGATCCAAGAGACCCAGTACTTC. This codes for CASSIRIQETQYF.

This clonotype has at least ten counts. The chain links TRBV7-2 to TRBJ1-5; D is perhaps TRBD1 (5 bases). CDR1 SGHTA and CDR2 FQGNSA come from the germline V gene. V dropped 5 bases and J dropped 0 bases, with 8 bases sitting between them. There are 14 residues in the CDR3. CDR3 nucleotides: TGTGCCAGCAGCCAAGACAGTAGCAATCAGCCCCAGCATTTT. It codes for CASSQDSSNQPQHF.

The chain employs TRBV7-2 and TRBJ1-1, with 7 bases fitting TRBD1. The CDR3 contains 15 residues. In germline, CDR1 is SGHTA, CDR2 FQGNSA. Trimming at V came to 4 bases and at J to 10 bases, leaving 15 bases not matched to a gene. CDR3 nucleotide sequence: TGTGCCAGCAGCTCCTACCGACCCGACAGGGTAACAGCTTTCTTT. Protein sequence: CASSSYRPDRVTAFF.

The rearrangement links TRBV7-3 to TRBJ2-3; D remains unclear. This CDR3 spans 17 amino acids. Per the germline V gene, CDR1 is SGHTA and CDR2 is FQGTGA. V was trimmed by 0 bases and J by 0 bases, leaving 13 bases between them. CDR3 sequence: CASSLTGRSTSTDTQYF. The CDR3 bases are TGTGCCAGCAGCTTAACAGGACGGAGCACTAGCACAGATACGCAGTATTTT.

The chain carries TRBV29-1 and TRBJ1-5; D gene ambiguous. In germline, CDR1 is SQVTM, CDR2 ANQGSEA. Trimming stripped 5 bases from V and 1 base from J, with 6 bases between. CDR3 length equals 12 residues. CDR3 bases: TGCAGCGTTTCGGAGAGCAATCAGCCCCAGCATTTT. Amino acids: CSVSESNQPQHF.

V is TRBV20-1 and J is TRBJ2-4; either TRBD1 or TRBD2 may supply D (5 bases each). This CDR3 is 14 amino acids long. V lost 0 bases to trimming and J lost 8 bases, with 14 bases between them. Germline assignment: CDR1 DFQATT and CDR2 SNEGSKA (reference sequence). The chain's CDR3 is CSARDIKGRDIQYF. DNA for the CDR3: TGCAGTGCTAGAGATATTAAGGGGCGGGACATTCAGTACTTC.

At least ten counts were recorded for this clonotype. The chain carries TRBV19 and TRBJ1-2; TRBD1 is a possible D gene (5 bases). This CDR3 region has 13 residues. Germline values: CDR1 LNHDA, CDR2 SQIVND (reference sequence). Between the trimmed V and J ends, which lost 5 bases and 3 bases, there was a span of 10 bases. The chain's CDR3 is CASSPRQYYGYTF. The CDR3 nucleotides read TGTGCCAGTAGTCCCAGACAGTACTATGGCTACACCTTC.

This clonotype was picked up a small number of times. The chain joins TRBV28 to TRBJ2-7, with D perhaps TRBD2 (6 bases). The CDR3 loop spans 16 amino acids. CDR1 is MDHEN and CDR2 is SYDVKM in the germline V gene. V lost 1 base, J lost 4 bases, and 17 bases lay in between. The chain's CDR3 is CASSLFRGGKTYEQYV. CDR3 nucleotide sequence: TGTGCCAGCAGTTTATTTCGGGGCGGGAAAACTTACGAGCAGTACGTC.

This clonotype was seen at least ten times. Here the CDR3 reads CASSYWGTGELFF. The CDR3 nucleotides are TGTGCCAGCAGTTACTGGGGAACCGGGGAGCTGTTTTTT. The chain joins TRBV6-5 to TRBJ2-2, with D uncertain. Germline CDR1 and CDR2: MNHEY and SVGAGI. Trimming removed 1 base from V and 5 bases from J, with 5 bases in between. The CDR3 is 13 residues long.

This clonotype appeared many times. The V and J genes are TRBV27 and TRBJ2-2; D is unresolved. The germline V gene has CDR1 MNHEY and CDR2 SMNVEV (reference sequence). The CDR3 is 15 residues long. The germline V and J ends were trimmed by 5 bases and 4 bases, with 14 bases remaining between them. The CDR3 loop reads CASSPLVSGTGELFF. The CDR3 coding sequence is TGTGCCAGCAGTCCACTGGTTTCGGGCACCGGGGAGCTGTTTTTT.

This clonotype appeared a few times. This CDR3 is CASSYDRQGVSGVTDTQYF. CDR3 DNA: TGTGCCAGCAGTTATGACCGGCAGGGGGTGTCCGGGGTCACAGATACGCAGTATTTT. J is TRBJ2-3 and V is TRBV6-2 or TRBV6-3; 7 bases align to TRBD1. Trimming took 3 bases from V and 2 from J; bases not matched to a gene: 17. The CDR3 runs to 19 residues. From germline, CDR1 is MNHEY and CDR2 SVGEGT.

This clonotype was detected many times. The chain carries TRBV5-1 and TRBJ1-1, with a weak D call TRBD1 (5 bases). Germline lookup yields CDR1 SGHRS and CDR2 YFSETQ. V was clipped by 6 bases and J by 0 bases, with 9 bases between them. The CDR3 is made up of 13 amino acids. CDR3 region: CASKQAMNTEAFF. The DNA for the CDR3 is TGCGCCAGCAAACAGGCGATGAACACTGAAGCTTTCTTT. Looking up the rest from reference TRBV5-1 and TRBJ1-1 gives the full variable domain: KAGVTQTPRYLIKTRGQQVTLSCSPISGHRSVSWYQQTPGQGLQFLFEYFSETQRNKGNFPGRFSGRQFSNSRSEMNVSTLELGDSALYLCASKQAMNTEAFFGQGTRLTVV.

A few counts support this clonotype. DNA for the CDR3: TGCGCCAGCAGCTTGGCGGAAAATGAAGCTTTCTTT. The encoded protein is CASSLAENEAFF. The chain recombines TRBV5-1 with TRBJ1-1; D uncertain. Germline V CDR1 and CDR2: SGHRS, YFSETQ. V lost 0 bases, J lost 7 bases, and 7 bases lay in between. The CDR3 contains 12 residues.

V usage is TRBV6-2 or TRBV6-3 and J usage is TRBJ2-4; 9 bases are a match to TRBD2. With 10 bases clipped from V and 9 bases from J, the junction kept 7 bases outside the gene matches. CDR3 length: 12 residues. In germline, CDR1 is MNHEY, CDR2 SVGEGT. CDR3 amino acids: CATFPRGGIQYF. Here the CDR3 DNA reads TGTGCCACCTTCCCGCGGGGGGGCATTCAGTACTTC.

The gene calls are TRBV12-5 and TRBJ1-6; a weak D match, TRBD1 (5 bases). The CDR3 totals 15 residues. Germline V gives CDR1 LGHNT, CDR2 FRNRAP. Trimming shortened V by 2 bases and J by 8 bases, and 13 bases separated the two germline ends. CDR3 sequence reads: CASGLFSGPYSPLHF. CDR3 DNA sequence: TGTGCTAGTGGTTTGTTCTCGGGGCCCTATTCACCCCTCCACTTT.

This clonotype was found a few times. This chain links TRBV27 with TRBJ1-6; D possibly corresponds to TRBD1 (6 bases). The CDR3 runs to 16 residues. The germline V and J ends were trimmed by 5 bases and 7 bases, with 18 bases remaining between them. Germline V gives CDR1 MNHEY, CDR2 SMNVEV (reference sequence). The CDR3 sequence is CASSPADRLNNSPLHF. CDR3 coding DNA: TGTGCCAGCAGTCCAGCGGACAGACTGAACAATTCACCCCTCCACTTT.

In this sample, this clonotype turned up a few times. The rearrangement links TRBV5-1 to TRBJ2-2; D ambiguous. Germline values: CDR1 SGHRS, CDR2 YFSETQ. V dropped 0 bases and J dropped 8 bases, with 8 bases sitting between them. The CDR3 contains 13 residues. The CDR3 spells CASSLDPSGELFF. The CDR3 nucleotides read TGCGCCAGCAGCTTGGACCCCTCTGGGGAGCTGTTTTTT.

This clonotype turned up a few times. The chain recombines TRBV12-3 or TRBV12-4 with TRBJ1-1; 8 nucleotides match TRBD1. This CDR3 is built from 12 residues. Losses at the gene ends were 5 bases for V and 6 bases for J; bases not matched to a gene: 2. The DNA of the CDR3 is TGTGCCAGCAGTCAGGGGGCGGCTGAAGCTTTCTTT. Amino acids: CASSQGAAEAFF.

The chain joins TRBV10-3 to TRBJ2-5, with D possibly being TRBD2 (7 bases). Germline CDR1 and CDR2: ENHRY and SYGVKD. Trimming took off 5 bases at V and 1 base at J, with 11 bases between the two ends. CDR3 length: 14 amino acids. The CDR3 region is CAISKGGVQETQYF. CDR3 sequence (DNA): TGTGCCATCAGTAAGGGGGGGGTCCAAGAGACCCAGTACTTC.

CDR3 residues: CASSFLQGYSEQYF. In nucleotides, the CDR3 is TGTGCCAGCAGCTTTTTACAGGGATACAGCGAGCAGTACTTC. The genes are TRBV6-1 and TRBJ2-7; D perhaps matches TRBD1 (6 bases). CDR3 size: 14 residues. From germline, CDR1 is MNHNS and CDR2 SASEGT. V lost 6 bases to trimming and J lost 6 bases, with 18 bases between them.

At least ten counts were recorded for this clonotype. This chain uses TRBV13 with TRBJ1-1; D is unresolved. Between the trimmed V and J ends, which lost 2 bases and 1 base, there was a span of 8 bases. Germline assignment: CDR1 PRHDT and CDR2 FYEKMQ (reference sequence). The CDR3 is 14 amino acids. The CDR3 DNA sequence: TGTGCCAGCAGCTTACTCCCAGGGAACACTGAAGCTTTCTTT. The encoded protein is CASSLLPGNTEAFF.

This clonotype was found many times. The J gene is TRBJ1-4, the V gene TRBV5-1, with 7 bases fitting TRBD1. The CDR3 runs to 16 residues. Per germline, CDR1 SGHRS and CDR2 YFSETQ. Losses at the gene ends were 0 bases for V and 7 bases for J; bases not matched to a gene: 9. The CDR3 region has the DNA TGCGCCAGCAGCTTGGACCGACAGGGCCTGCTTGAAAAACTGTTTTTT. Protein product: CASSLDRQGLLEKLFF.